The 27 T cell receptor beta chains presented below share a single source sample, sequenced in a study of cytotoxic CD8 clonotypes in ibrutinib-treated CLL. Produced via immunoSEQ multiplex PCR; TCRdb's table is partial and in-frame only. The data hold 45,000 to 70,000 clones, with 56% observed a single time. The specimen comprised PBMCs, sampled after 24 months of ibrutinib treatment. Receptors were obtained from a human donor with chronic lymphocytic leukemia.

This chain joins TRBV21-1 and TRBJ2-2; TRBD2 was called by the table and not checked on the DNA. TRBV21-1 is marked as a pseudogene. CDR3 length: 16 amino acids. CDR3 coding DNA: TGTGCCAGCAAATCCCGGACTAGCGAGAACACCGGGGAGCTGTTTTTT. This translates into CASKSRTSENTGELFF.

This chain connects TRBV6-1 to TRBJ2-5; 11 bases line up with TRBD2. V shed 0 bases, J shed 3 bases, and the junction held 6 bases outside the gene matches. The CDR3 consists of 17 residues. Germline V gene data show CDR1 as MNHNS and CDR2 as SASEGT. The CDR3 DNA reads TGTGCCAGCAGTGAAGCTCCTAGCGGGGGGCAGAAAGAGACCCAGTACTTC. It specifies CASSEAPSGGQKETQYF.

This clone was detected only a few times. CDR3 in DNA: TGTGCCAGCAGCTTGGGTGCGGAGACTGAAGCTTTCTTT. As protein: CASSLGAETEAFF. The chain uses TRBV5-5 and TRBJ1-1, with no clear D. The V and J ends lost 0 bases and 5 bases respectively, with 8 bases between them. Germline values: CDR1 SGHKS, CDR2 YYEKEE (reference sequence). The CDR3 is 13 amino acids.

The rearrangement joins TRBV9 to TRBJ2-5; 15 bases align to TRBD2. Trimming removed 4 bases from V and 2 bases from J; junction bases left unmatched: 3. Germline V gives CDR1 SGDLS, CDR2 YYNGEE. The CDR3 runs 16 residues. The CDR3 nucleotides are TGTGCCAGCAGCCCCGGACTAGCGGGGGGGCAAGAGACCCAGTACTTC. It is translated as CASSPGLAGGQETQYF.

This clone was counted a few times. The chain is built from TRBV5-6 and TRBJ2-7; D remains unclear. The length of the CDR3 is 13 residues. V gave up 2 bases and J gave up 7 bases, with 13 bases separating them. Per germline, CDR1 SGHDT and CDR2 YYEEEE. CDR3 residues: CASSFGKGKEQYF. CDR3 nucleotides: TGTGCCAGCAGCTTTGGTAAAGGGAAAGAGCAGTACTTC.

The genes are TRBV28 and TRBJ1-5; the match to TRBD1 covers 8 bases. Germline-derived CDR1 and CDR2 are MDHEN and SYDVKM. The ends lost 6 bases at V and 1 base at J; junction bases unmatched: 11. The CDR3 has 17 amino acids. This CDR3 is CASSSRTGLGSNQPQHF. The CDR3 bases are TGTGCCAGCAGCTCCCGGACAGGGTTGGGGAGCAATCAGCCCCAGCATTTT.

Only a few counts were recorded for this clone. V and J are TRBV5-3 and TRBJ1-1, with a tentative D call TRBD1 (6 bases). TRBV5-3 is an ORF; its function is uncertain. The CDR3 sequence is 17 residues long. Trimming shortened V by 4 bases and J by 1 base, and 20 bases separated the two germline ends. CDR3 amino acids: CARSPNPGEVRNTEAFF. CDR3 nucleotides: TGTGCCAGAAGCCCTAACCCAGGGGAAGTTCGGAACACTGAAGCTTTCTTT.

The genes are TRBV19 and TRBJ2-7, with no clear D. The CDR3 contains 12 residues. V was cut by 5 bases and J by 0 bases, with 5 bases left in between. CDR1 and CDR2 from the germline V gene are LNHDA and SQIVND (reference sequence). Here the CDR3 reads CASSASSYEQYF. The CDR3 nucleotides are TGTGCCAGTAGTGCCAGCTCCTACGAGCAGTACTTC.

The chain recombines TRBV19 with TRBJ1-1; possible D gene TRBD1, 6 bases. The CDR3 has 14 amino acids. Germline V gene lookup returns CDR1 LNHDA and CDR2 SQIVND (reference sequence). The ends were cut back, 5 bases at V and 1 base at J, with 11 bases in the middle. The CDR3 loop is CASSVGQTNTEAFF. CDR3 in DNA: TGTGCCAGTAGTGTAGGACAGACGAACACTGAAGCTTTCTTT.

The CDR3 here is CASSDPPQGQETQYF. CDR3 bases: TGTGCCAGCAGTGACCCTCCTCAAGGGCAAGAGACCCAGTACTTC. The genes are TRBV6-1 and TRBJ2-5, with D unclear. Trimming cost V 3 bases and J 2 bases, with 13 bases left between them. The CDR3 extends over 15 amino acids. The V gene's germline CDR1 is MNHNS and CDR2 SASEGT.

The V and J genes are TRBV11-2 and TRBJ2-5, with 7 nucleotides matching TRBD1. V dropped 1 base and J dropped 5; count of bases not matched to a gene: 19. Germline-derived CDR1 and CDR2 are SGHAT and FQNNGV. There are 19 residues in the CDR3. This CDR3 reads CASSLVGALGGQPWETQYF. For the CDR3, the DNA is TGTGCCAGCAGCTTAGTGGGAGCTTTAGGGGGACAGCCATGGGAGACCCAGTACTTC.

This clone was recorded a few times. J is TRBJ2-5 and V is TRBV4-2; TRBD2 matches at 12 bases. The CDR3 is made up of 17 amino acids. From germline, CDR1 is LGHNA and CDR2 YNFKEQ. V was pared by 1 base and J by 5 bases, with 8 bases of the junction left unmatched. The CDR3 reads CASSQGDRTSGTETQYF. The CDR3, as DNA: TGTGCCAGCAGCCAAGGGGATCGGACTAGCGGGACCGAGACCCAGTACTTC.

The chain carries TRBV19 and TRBJ2-1; 11 bases line up with TRBD2. Germline CDR1 reads LNHDA; CDR2 reads SQIVND (reference sequence). V gave up 4 bases and J gave up 7 bases; unmatched junction bases: 12. The CDR3 length is 17 residues. The CDR3 DNA sequence: TGTGCCAGTAGTAAGCCGCTGCTAGCGGGAGGTACTAATGAGCAGTTCTTC. It translates to CASSKPLLAGGTNEQFF.

This clone was recorded a few times. V usage is TRBV15 and J usage is TRBJ1-1, with D unclear. CDR3 length: 15 residues. Germline-derived CDR1 and CDR2 are LNHNV and YYDKDF (reference sequence). V dropped 1 base and J dropped 0 bases, with 9 bases sitting between them. CDR3 residues: CATSRALTLNTEAFF. The CDR3 bases are TGTGCCACCAGCAGAGCACTGACATTGAACACTGAAGCTTTCTTT.

The gene calls are TRBV7-2 and TRBJ1-4, with 8 bases that match TRBD1. V trimming: 1 base; J trimming: 8 bases; junction bases outside the gene matches: 9. Germline CDR1 reads SGHTA; CDR2 reads FQGNSA. This CDR3 spans 16 amino acids. The CDR3 DNA is TGTGCCAGCAGCTTAGAAGGGAGGACAGGGAAGGAAAAACTGTTTTTT. Protein: CASSLEGRTGKEKLFF.

The CDR3, as DNA: TGTGCCAGCAGTCTCCGGGGGACGGTCACAGATACGCAGTATTTT. It encodes CASSLRGTVTDTQYF. The J gene is TRBJ2-3, the V gene TRBV6-5; possible D gene TRBD2, 6 bases. The CDR3 sequence is 15 residues long. With 5 bases removed from V and 2 bases from J, the gap between germline ends came to 14 bases. Germline assignment: CDR1 MNHEY and CDR2 SVGAGI.

Relative to its sample, this clone is medium-sized. Here the CDR3 DNA reads TGTGCCAGCAGCCGACCGGGACAGGGGCGATACGAGCAGTACTTC. Amino acids: CASSRPGQGRYEQYF. The J gene is TRBJ2-7, the V gene TRBV4-2; 10 nucleotides match TRBD1. The CDR3 length is 15 residues. CDR1 LGHNA and CDR2 YNFKEQ come from the germline V gene. V gave up 4 bases and J gave up 4 bases; unmatched junction bases: 7.

This clone has a single count. This chain's CDR3 is CASSLDAALTEQFF. The CDR3 nucleotides are TGTGCCAGCAGCTTAGACGCGGCGCTAACGGAGCAGTTCTTC. V gene TRBV7-2 combines with J gene TRBJ2-1; D uncertain. The CDR3 has 14 amino acids. CDR1 and CDR2 (germline): SGHTA, FQGNSA. V lost 1 base and J lost 10, with 14 bases in between.

By sample share, this clone is medium-sized. CDR3 loop: CASSSLFSDRDREQYV. Here the CDR3 DNA reads TGTGCCAGCAGTTCGCTTTTTTCGGACAGGGATCGCGAGCAGTACGTC. The genes are TRBV28 and TRBJ2-7; TRBD1 matches 8 bases. Germline-derived CDR1 and CDR2 are MDHEN and SYDVKM. V gave up 4 bases and J gave up 6 bases; unmatched junction bases: 14. This CDR3 is 16 amino acids long.

This clone has at least ten counts. The V and J genes are TRBV2 and TRBJ1-2, with 7 bases identical to TRBD1. The CDR3 totals 15 residues. The ends lost 2 bases at V and 6 bases at J; junction bases unmatched: 9. Germline CDR1 and CDR2: SNHLY and FYNNEI. CDR3 in DNA: TGTGCCAGCAGTGAAAGGGGCCCGCAGGGGGATGGCTACACCTTC. This codes for CASSERGPQGDGYTF. The whole variable domain, filled in from reference TRBV2 and TRBJ1-2, reads EPEVTQTPSHQVTQMGQEVILRCVPISNHLYFYWYRQILGQKVEFLVSFYNNEISEKSEIFDDQFSVERPDGSNFTLKIRSTKLEDSAMYFCASSERGPQGDGYTFGSGTRLTVV.

A single count supports this clone. CDR3 in DNA: TGTGCCATCAGTGTTGGGACAGGGGTCGCCCATACGCAGTATTTT. Protein product: CAISVGTGVAHTQYF. The gene calls are TRBV10-3 and TRBJ2-3, with 10 nucleotides matching TRBD1. This CDR3 has 15 residues. V shed 4 bases, J shed 7 bases, and the junction held 8 bases outside the gene matches. CDR1 is ENHRY, CDR2 SYGVKD, per germline.

J is TRBJ2-1 and V is TRBV5-1, with 14 bases fitting TRBD2. CDR1 is SGHRS and CDR2 is YFSETQ in the germline V gene. Trimming took 1 base from V and 7 from J; bases not matched to a gene: 10. The CDR3 extends over 18 amino acids. CDR3 DNA sequence: TGCGCCAGCAGCTTGTATGGGACTAGCGGGGGCCCCGGGAATGAGCAGTTCTTC. This translates into CASSLYGTSGGPGNEQFF.

V gene TRBV18 combines with J gene TRBJ1-5, with D perhaps matching TRBD1 (5 bases). The CDR3 has 14 amino acids. Germline V lookup: CDR1 KGHSH, CDR2 LQKENI. Trimming shortened V by 0 bases and J by 7 bases, and 10 bases separated the two germline ends. The CDR3 DNA follows: TGTGCCAGCTCACCACCGTCGGGGGAACAGCCCCAGCATTTT. Amino acids: CASSPPSGEQPQHF.

The chain couples TRBV6-5 to TRBJ1-2; D unresolved. With 8 bases removed from V and 0 bases from J, the gap between germline ends came to 13 bases. Per the germline V gene, CDR1 is MNHEY and CDR2 is SVGAGI. CDR3 size: 14 residues. In nucleotides, the CDR3 is TGTGCCAGCTCCGGACTGGGAGCTAACTATGGCTACACCTTC. Its protein is CASSGLGANYGYTF.

The rearrangement uses TRBV5-1 and TRBJ2-2; TRBD1 might be the D (6 bases). Germline V gene lookup returns CDR1 SGHRS and CDR2 YFSETQ. Trimming removed 5 bases at V and 3 bases at J, with 20 bases between. There are 17 residues in the CDR3. The CDR3 nucleotides read TGCGCCAGCAGGGGGGAGTTAAGACAGGATTACACCGGGGAGCTGTTTTTT. Translation: CASRGELRQDYTGELFF.

The chain uses TRBV27 and TRBJ2-1; D not resolved. The CDR3 is 12 amino acids. The germline CDR1 and CDR2 sequences are MNHEY and SMNVEV (reference sequence). V was clipped by 4 bases and J by 12 bases, with 13 bases between them. The CDR3 sequence is CASSSPGLRQFF. CDR3 in DNA: TGTGCCAGCAGTTCCCCAGGATTAAGGCAGTTCTTC.

The gene calls are TRBV5-1 and TRBJ2-3; the D gene is possibly TRBD2 (6 bases). The CDR3 loop spans 12 amino acids. V was cut by 7 bases and J by 4 bases, with 10 bases left in between. Germline-derived CDR1 and CDR2 are SGHRS and YFSETQ. The CDR3 nucleotides read TGCGCCAGCCGGGGGTTGGCAGATACGCAGTATTTT. As protein: CASRGLADTQYF.